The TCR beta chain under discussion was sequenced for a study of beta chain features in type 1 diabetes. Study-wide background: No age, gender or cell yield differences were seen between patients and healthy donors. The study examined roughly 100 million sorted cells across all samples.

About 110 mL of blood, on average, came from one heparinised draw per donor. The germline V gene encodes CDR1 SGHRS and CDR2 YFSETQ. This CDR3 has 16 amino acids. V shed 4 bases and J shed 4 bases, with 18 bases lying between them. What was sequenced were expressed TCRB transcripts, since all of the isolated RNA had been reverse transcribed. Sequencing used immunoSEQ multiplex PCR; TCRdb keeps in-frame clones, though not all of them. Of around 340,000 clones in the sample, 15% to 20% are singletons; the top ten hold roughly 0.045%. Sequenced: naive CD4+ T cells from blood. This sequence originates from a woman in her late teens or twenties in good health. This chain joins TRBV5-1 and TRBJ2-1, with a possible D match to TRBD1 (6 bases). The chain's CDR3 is CASSLDGRGSYNEQFF. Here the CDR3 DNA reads TGCGCCAGCAGCCTGGACGGCAGGGGTTCGTACAATGAGCAGTTCTTC.